Shown below are 27 T cell receptor beta chains from a single sample sequenced in a study of graft-versus-host responses after intestinal transplantation. The table came from immunoSEQ multiplex PCR; TCRdb's copy has only in-frame clones and leaves some out. This table holds 90,000 to 150,000 clones, around 93% found once. Their target antigens are unknown. The sample here was unstimulated CD4+ T cells sorted from spleen or lymph node cells, taken before intestinal transplant. These receptors all stem from a human donor who received an intestinal transplant.

The chain is built from TRBV5-1 and TRBJ2-7; 14 bases agree with TRBD2. The V gene end was trimmed by 1 base and the J gene end by 0 bases; junction bases not matched to a gene: 15. The CDR3 is 21 residues long. Germline V gene sequence: CDR1 SGHRS, CDR2 YFSETQ. CDR3: CASSLRVAGTSGSVSSYEQYF. For the CDR3, the DNA is TGCGCCAGCAGCTTGAGGGTCGCCGGGACTAGCGGGAGCGTAAGCTCCTACGAGCAGTACTTC.

The rearrangement uses TRBV7-6 and TRBJ2-6; D gene ambiguous. From germline, CDR1 is SGHVS and CDR2 FNYEAQ. V lost 5 bases and J 0 bases, leaving 17 bases between the germline ends. CDR3 size: 18 residues. The CDR3 sequence is CASSPVAALSSGANVLTF. CDR3 nucleotide sequence: TGTGCCAGCAGCCCTGTGGCGGCTCTAAGCTCTGGGGCCAACGTCCTGACTTTC.

The gene calls are TRBV6-5 and TRBJ1-2; D perhaps matches TRBD1 (5 bases). Germline-derived CDR1 and CDR2 are MNHEY and SVGAGI. V was cut by 0 bases and J by 5 bases, with 13 bases left in between. The CDR3 consists of 15 residues. As DNA, the CDR3 is TGTGCCAGCAGTTACTCACCTTCGACAGCTTATGGCTACACCTTC. Its protein product is CASSYSPSTAYGYTF.

The chain carries TRBV5-6 and TRBJ2-7; D is possibly TRBD2 (5 bases). The V and J ends lost 0 bases and 7 bases respectively, with 17 bases between them. The CDR3 covers 15 residues. The germline V gene has CDR1 SGHDT and CDR2 YYEEEE. CDR3 nucleotides: TGTGCCAGCAGCTTGGGTGGGAGTTGGGTTCGTGAGCAGTACTTC. This translates into CASSLGGSWVREQYF.

This chain uses TRBV9 with TRBJ2-7; D ambiguous. Trimming pared 1 base from V and 5 bases from J, leaving 10 bases between. This CDR3 comprises 13 residues. From germline, CDR1 is SGDLS and CDR2 YYNGEE. In DNA form, the CDR3 reads TGTGCCAGCAGCGTAACACCCCGCGACGAGCAGTACTTC. Its protein is CASSVTPRDEQYF.

The J gene is TRBJ1-3, the V gene TRBV11-3, with D unclear. This CDR3 comprises 13 residues. Germline CDR1 and CDR2: SGHNT and YENEEA. V was shortened by 3 bases and J by 0 bases, with 3 bases between the two germline ends. CDR3 in amino acids: CASSLYSGNTIYF. DNA of the CDR3: TGTGCCAGCAGCTTGTACTCTGGAAACACCATATATTTT.

The chain's CDR3 is CASSYSGHYGYTF. The CDR3 DNA follows: TGTGCCAGCAGTTACTCGGGACACTATGGCTACACCTTC. The V gene is TRBV6-6, the J gene TRBJ1-2; D might be TRBD1 (5 bases). Germline values: CDR1 MNHNY, CDR2 SVGAGI (reference sequence). Trimming cost V 0 bases and J 3 bases, with 5 bases left between them. This CDR3 region has 13 residues.

The chain is built from TRBV21-1 and TRBJ2-7; the table's D call TRBD1 went unverified against the DNA. TRBV21-1 is marked as a pseudogene. The CDR3 extends over 19 amino acids. Written as DNA, the CDR3 is TGTGCCAGCAGCAAAGAGGTAGATGTAGGACAGGGACCAATCTACGAGCAGTACTTC. Protein product: CASSKEVDVGQGPIYEQYF.

The chain has TRBV6-1 and TRBJ2-5; the match to TRBD2 covers 8 bases. The J call may be mistaken, given a closer DNA end match to TRBJ2-7. In germline, CDR1 is MNHNS, CDR2 SASEGT. This CDR3 contains 15 residues. The CDR3 loop reads CASSRIVLAAYEQYF. The CDR3 DNA follows: TGTGCCAGCAGTCGGATAGTACTAGCGGCCTACGAGCAGTACTTC.

The chain has TRBV5-1 and TRBJ1-1; D unresolved. V lost 0 bases, J lost 2 bases, and 11 bases lay in between. There are 15 residues in the CDR3. Germline lookup yields CDR1 SGHRS and CDR2 YFSETQ. The CDR3 DNA follows: TGCGCCAGCAGCTTGGGAGGGTGGAAAAACACTGAAGCTTTCTTT. Amino acids: CASSLGGWKNTEAFF.

The chain recombines TRBV11-3 with TRBJ2-2; D not resolved. V was shortened by 0 bases and J by 2 bases, with 4 bases between the two germline ends. The V gene's germline CDR1 is SGHNT and CDR2 YENEEA. CDR3 size: 14 residues. This chain's CDR3 is CASSLDPNTGELFF. For the CDR3, the DNA is TGTGCCAGCAGCTTAGACCCTAACACCGGGGAGCTGTTTTTT.

This chain connects TRBV2 to TRBJ1-1; D unresolved. Germline V gene data show CDR1 as SNHLY and CDR2 as FYNNEI. Between the trimmed V and J ends, which lost 3 bases and 0 bases, there was a span of 8 bases. This CDR3 is 14 amino acids long. The CDR3 DNA follows: TGTGCCAGCAGTGAGGTTAGGGTGAACACTGAAGCTTTCTTT. Its translation: CASSEVRVNTEAFF.

This sequence joins TRBV2 and TRBJ2-3, with a tentative D call TRBD1 (5 bases). CDR1 is SNHLY, CDR2 FYNNEI, per germline. CDR3 length: 14 residues. Deletions cut 2 bases from V and 4 bases from J, with 10 bases between. The CDR3 sequence: CASSEQGKADTQYF. In DNA form, the CDR3 reads TGTGCCAGCAGTGAACAGGGAAAAGCAGATACGCAGTATTTT.

This sequence joins TRBV18 and TRBJ2-7, with D tentatively TRBD2 (5 bases). V lost 3 bases, J lost 2 bases, and 8 bases lay in between. The CDR3 consists of 13 residues. Germline CDR1 and CDR2: KGHSH and LQKENI. Here the CDR3 DNA reads TGTGCCAGCTCACCCGGACTTACCTACGAGCAGTACTTC. Protein product: CASSPGLTYEQYF.

This chain links TRBV4-2 with TRBJ2-4; D gene unclear. CDR3 length equals 16 residues. Germline V lookup: CDR1 LGHNA, CDR2 YNFKEQ. Trimming left V 1 base short and J 2 bases short, with 12 bases between. The CDR3 loop reads CASSQGLTSPKNIQYF. CDR3 DNA: TGTGCCAGCAGCCAAGGCCTAACCAGCCCCAAAAACATTCAGTACTTC.

This chain links TRBV5-1 with TRBJ2-2; unclear D gene. The CDR3 runs 13 residues. Trimming pared 6 bases from V and 6 bases from J, leaving 12 bases between. The V gene's germline CDR1 is SGHRS and CDR2 YFSETQ. CDR3 in DNA: TGCGCCAGCATGGATTGGGGTTCCGGGGAGCTGTTTTTT. It yields the protein CASMDWGSGELFF. The entire variable domain, with the rest obtained from reference TRBV5-1 and TRBJ2-2, is as follows: KAGVTQTPRYLIKTRGQQVTLSCSPISGHRSVSWYQQTPGQGLQFLFEYFSETQRNKGNFPGRFSGRQFSNSRSEMNVSTLELGDSALYLCASMDWGSGELFFGEGSRLTVL.

The chain employs TRBV19 and TRBJ2-1, with 15 bases fitting TRBD2. The CDR3 runs to 15 residues. The V gene end was trimmed by 4 bases and the J gene end by 8 bases; junction bases not matched to a gene: 3. Germline assignment: CDR1 LNHDA and CDR2 SQIVND (reference sequence). The CDR3 sequence: CASSRGLAGGYEQFF. CDR3 DNA: TGTGCCAGTAGTAGGGGACTAGCGGGAGGCTATGAGCAGTTCTTC.

The V gene is TRBV5-6, the J gene TRBJ2-3; D remains ambiguous. This CDR3 has 13 residues. The ends were cut back, 5 bases at V and 2 bases at J, with 9 bases in the middle. Germline values: CDR1 SGHDT, CDR2 YYEEEE. CDR3 DNA sequence: TGTGCCAGCAGTCTTTCCTTCACAGATACGCAGTATTTT. Amino acid sequence: CASSLSFTDTQYF.

A word on this clone: This sample also contains other DNA sequences that code for the same CDR3. As DNA, the CDR3 is TGTGCCAGCAGTTTATCGAGCAATCAGCCCCAGCATTTT. Its translation is CASSLSSNQPQHF. This chain links TRBV27 with TRBJ1-5; D not resolved. Germline V gene sequence: CDR1 MNHEY, CDR2 SMNVEV (reference sequence). This CDR3 contains 13 residues. V was shortened by 0 bases and J by 1 base, with 1 base between the two germline ends.

Only one count was recorded for this clone. The chain couples TRBV9 to TRBJ2-3; D remains ambiguous. Germline CDR1 is SGDLS and CDR2 is YYNGEE. Trimming cost V 4 bases and J 0 bases, with 12 bases left between them. This CDR3 spans 15 amino acids. Here the CDR3 reads CASSTYTSSTDTQYF. CDR3 sequence (DNA): TGTGCCAGCAGCACATACACCTCTAGCACAGATACGCAGTATTTT.

The V and J genes are TRBV6-1 and TRBJ2-7; D is unclear. The V end lost 5 bases, the J end lost 6 bases, and 17 bases lay between the germline ends. The germline CDR1 and CDR2 sequences are MNHNS and SASEGT. The CDR3 runs 14 residues. The CDR3 here is CASSTRIGLGEQYF. CDR3 bases: TGTGCCAGCAGTACCCGGATAGGATTAGGCGAGCAGTACTTC.

The chain combines TRBV11-3 with TRBJ2-1; D not resolved. Germline V gives CDR1 SGHNT, CDR2 YENEEA. There are 13 residues in the CDR3. Trimming left V 1 base short and J 5 bases short, with 6 bases between. In DNA form, the CDR3 reads TGTGCCAGCAGCTTAGGCTTGCACAATGAGCAGTTCTTC. Protein product: CASSLGLHNEQFF. The complete variable domain, with remaining parts taken from reference TRBV11-3 and TRBJ2-1, reads EAGVVQSPRYKIIEKKQPVAFWCNPISGHNTLYWYLQNLGQGPELLIRYENEEAVDDSQLPKDRFSAERLKGVDSTLKIQPAELGDSAVYLCASSLGLHNEQFFGPGTRLTVL.

The J gene is TRBJ1-2, the V gene TRBV5-4, with 10 bases aligning to TRBD1. Germline trimming cut 5 bases from V and 2 bases from J; bases unmatched to any gene: 6. Germline V CDR1 and CDR2: SGHNT, YYREEE (reference sequence). There are 15 residues in the CDR3. The CDR3 loop reads CASSYRDRGNYGYTF. The CDR3 DNA sequence: TGTGCCAGCAGTTACCGGGACAGGGGAAACTATGGCTACACCTTC.

The gene calls are TRBV7-8 and TRBJ2-7, with 8 bases identical to TRBD2. With V trimmed by 0 bases and J by 3 bases, 13 bases remained unmatched. CDR3 length: 18 residues. CDR1 is SGHVS and CDR2 is FQNEAQ in the germline V gene. The CDR3 loop is CASSLAQGSSGIVYEQYF. The CDR3 bases are TGTGCCAGCAGCTTAGCCCAGGGGAGTAGCGGGATAGTCTACGAGCAGTACTTC.

The chain is built from TRBV30 and TRBJ2-4, with D perhaps given as TRBD1 or TRBD2 (5 bases each). From germline, CDR1 is GTSNPN and CDR2 SVGIG (reference sequence). The germline V and J ends were trimmed by 5 bases and 6 bases, with 17 bases remaining between them. This CDR3 region has 14 residues. The CDR3 loop reads CAWDLGRGGNIQYF. The CDR3 bases are TGTGCCTGGGATTTGGGGCGTGGGGGAAACATTCAGTACTTC.

The chain couples TRBV27 to TRBJ2-7; D may be TRBD1 or TRBD2 (5 bases each). Germline V gene sequence: CDR1 MNHEY, CDR2 SMNVEV (reference sequence). Trimming pared 4 bases from V and 0 bases from J, leaving 16 bases between. The CDR3 has 16 amino acids. The CDR3 loop reads CASSSPGTRGSYEQYF. CDR3 in DNA: TGTGCCAGCAGTTCCCCCGGGACCCGCGGCTCCTACGAGCAGTACTTC.

The chain combines TRBV27 with TRBJ1-2; the D gene is possibly TRBD1 (5 bases). Germline CDR1 and CDR2: MNHEY and SMNVEV (reference sequence). With 3 bases removed from V and 7 bases from J, the gap between germline ends came to 15 bases. CDR3 length: 14 amino acids. The chain's CDR3 is CASSFHRGESGYTF. For the CDR3, the DNA is TGTGCCAGCAGTTTTCACCGAGGGGAGAGTGGCTACACCTTC.